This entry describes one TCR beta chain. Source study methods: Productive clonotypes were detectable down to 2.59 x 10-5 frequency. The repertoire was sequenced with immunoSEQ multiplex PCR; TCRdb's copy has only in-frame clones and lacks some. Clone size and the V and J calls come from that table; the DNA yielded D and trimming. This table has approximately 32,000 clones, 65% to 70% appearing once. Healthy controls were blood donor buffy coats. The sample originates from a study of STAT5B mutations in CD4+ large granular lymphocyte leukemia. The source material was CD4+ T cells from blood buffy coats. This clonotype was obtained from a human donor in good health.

CDR3 protein: CASSSLTGGNTIYF. The DNA for the CDR3 is TGTGCCAGCAGTTCCCTGACAGGGGGAAACACCATATATTTT. This chain connects TRBV6-6 to TRBJ1-3; the match to TRBD1 covers 7 bases. Germline assignment: CDR1 MNHNY and CDR2 SVGAGI (reference sequence). With 4 bases clipped from V and 4 bases from J, the junction kept 4 bases outside the gene matches. The CDR3 runs to 14 residues.